This TCR beta chain was recorded in a study of cytomegalovirus exposure and HLA in healthy donors. Study-wide results and caveats: When presence/absence was analysed, sequencing depth was taken to be roughly uniform across donors. Among CMV-associated TCR beta chains, most appeared HLA-restricted in a later analysis.

Points on this clone: Its antigen is currently unknown.

Healthy bone marrow donors made up the donors. Use of 60 Vbeta and 13 Jbeta primers characterized the PCR. Clones were read by immunoSEQ multiplex PCR, and TCRdb kept only the in-frame ones, dropping some. The sample shows under 200,000 clones, under 90% of them seen only once. Sequencing input: PBMCs. The TCR originated in a male donor in good health and CMV-seronegative.

CDR3 loop: CASSDRLAGPTRTQYF. The CDR3 DNA follows: TGTGCCAGTAGTGACAGACTAGCGGGACCCACAAGGACCCAGTACTTC. The rearrangement links TRBV19 to TRBJ2-5; 11 bases are shared with TRBD2. The V and J ends lost 5 bases and 7 bases, in that order; junction bases with no gene match: 12. CDR1 and CDR2 (germline): LNHDA, SQIVND (reference sequence). The CDR3 contains 16 residues.